A single sample gave rise to the 27 T cell receptor beta chains below, sequenced in a study of blood T cell repertoires in COVID-19. Clones were sequenced by immunoSEQ multiplex PCR, and TCRdb holds only the in-frame ones, with some missing. The top ten hold roughly an eighth of the sample, which has a few hundred thousand clones, approximately 90% seen once. Sequencing used peripheral blood. Receptors originate from a woman aged 55-70 years with acute or convalescent COVID-19.

The V gene is TRBV5-6, the J gene TRBJ1-1; D might be TRBD1 (5 bases). Per the germline V gene, CDR1 is SGHDT and CDR2 is YYEEEE. The CDR3 is 15 amino acids. V was shortened by 3 bases and J by 2 bases, with 14 bases between the two germline ends. As DNA, the CDR3 is TGTGCCAGCAGCTCAATATGGACATCTAACACTGAAGCTTTCTTT. It translates to CASSSIWTSNTEAFF.

The chain joins TRBV4-1 to TRBJ2-1; 7 bases map to TRBD2. This CDR3 spans 15 amino acids. Germline lookup yields CDR1 MGHRA and CDR2 YSYEKL. V was pared by 4 bases and J by 7 bases, with 10 bases of the junction left unmatched. In nucleotides, the CDR3 is TGCGCCAGCAGCCCTTTTGGCGGGAGCGGTAATGAGCAGTTCTTC. Residues: CASSPFGGSGNEQFF.

V usage is TRBV24-1 and J usage is TRBJ2-1; TRBD2 might be the D (5 bases). The CDR3 is 16 residues long. V lost 5 bases and J 3 bases, leaving 16 bases between the germline ends. The germline V gene has CDR1 KGHDR and CDR2 SFDVKD. The CDR3 loop is CATSGAPEGYYNEQFF. The DNA of the CDR3 is TGTGCCACCAGTGGCGCCCCCGAGGGCTACTACAATGAGCAGTTCTTC.

The chain is built from TRBV29-1 and TRBJ2-2; maybe TRBD2 (6 bases). The CDR3 spans 15 residues. Looked up from germline, CDR1 is SQVTM and CDR2 is ANQGSEA. The V and J ends lost 6 bases and 1 base respectively, with 15 bases between them. The CDR3 spells CSVAGGDLNTGELFF. The CDR3 DNA follows: TGCAGCGTCGCCGGAGGGGATCTGAACACCGGGGAGCTGTTTTTT.

The chain links TRBV10-3 to TRBJ2-5, with D unresolved. Trimming removed 4 bases from V and 0 bases from J, with 3 bases in between. Germline V gives CDR1 ENHRY, CDR2 SYGVKD. The CDR3 has 12 amino acids. The CDR3 region is CAISGNQETQYF. In nucleotides, the CDR3 is TGTGCCATCAGTGGTAACCAAGAGACCCAGTACTTC.

The genes are TRBV28 and TRBJ2-7; 10 nucleotides match TRBD2. The length of the CDR3 is 18 residues. From germline, CDR1 is MDHEN and CDR2 SYDVKM. The ends lost 2 bases at V and 1 base at J; junction bases unmatched: 11. As DNA, the CDR3 is TGTGCCAGCAGTTTAGACGGGGCAGGACTAGCGGCATCCTACGAGCAGTACTTC. Protein: CASSLDGAGLAASYEQYF. The full variable domain, in which reference TRBV28 and TRBJ2-7 provide the parts outside the CDR3, is DVKVTQSSRYLVKRTGEKVFLECVQDMDHENMFWYRQDPGLGLRLIYFSYDVKMKEKGDIPEGYSVSREKKERFSLILESASTNQTSMYLCASSLDGAGLAASYEQYFGPGTRLTVT.

This CDR3 is CASTAPGQANSPLHF. CDR3 DNA sequence: TGTGCCAGTACCGCACCGGGACAGGCCAATTCACCCCTCCACTTT. This rearrangement joins TRBV19 to TRBJ1-6; 8 nucleotides line up with TRBD1. Germline lookup yields CDR1 LNHDA and CDR2 SQIVND (reference sequence). J lost 7 bases, V lost 7 bases, and 9 bases had no gene match. The CDR3 length is 15 residues.

The rearrangement joins TRBV5-4 to TRBJ1-5, with D possibly being TRBD1 (6 bases). Germline assignment: CDR1 SGHNT and CDR2 YYREEE (reference sequence). V lost 4 bases to trimming and J lost 7 bases, with 15 bases between them. This CDR3 is 14 amino acids long. This CDR3 reads CASSAQGSTQPQHF. CDR3 bases: TGTGCCAGCAGCGCCCAGGGGAGCACGCAGCCCCAGCATTTT.

The chain employs TRBV10-3 and TRBJ2-1; a possible D gene is TRBD1 (5 bases). Per germline, CDR1 ENHRY and CDR2 SYGVKD. V was shortened by 6 bases and J by 6 bases, with 12 bases between the two germline ends. This CDR3 has 13 amino acids. The CDR3, as DNA: TGTGCCATCAGGGTAGACAGTAGCAATGAGCAGTTCTTC. Its protein is CAIRVDSSNEQFF.

The chain employs TRBV7-2 and TRBJ2-7; the D gene is possibly TRBD1 (6 bases). The germline V gene encodes CDR1 SGHTA and CDR2 FQGNSA. This CDR3 comprises 14 residues. V lost 5 bases, J lost 0 bases, and 11 bases lay in between. CDR3 sequence reads: CASSKEGVSYEQYF. CDR3 DNA: TGTGCCAGCAGCAAAGAGGGGGTCTCCTACGAGCAGTACTTC.

The gene calls are TRBV28 and TRBJ1-2; D is unclear. With 6 bases removed from V and 4 bases from J, the gap between germline ends came to 15 bases. The CDR3 runs 14 residues. Looked up from germline, CDR1 is MDHEN and CDR2 is SYDVKM. The CDR3 bases are TGTGCCAGCAGACCCCAGCGGTCGAGCTATGGCTACACCTTC. Residues: CASRPQRSSYGYTF.

The CDR3 nucleotides are TGTGCCAGCAGGCGAAAGGACAGGGCCGGCGAAAAACTGTTTTTT. It encodes CASRRKDRAGEKLFF. The V call is TRBV28, the J call TRBJ1-4; TRBD1 agrees at 8 bases. CDR3 size: 15 residues. The V gene end was trimmed by 6 bases and the J gene end by 8 bases; junction bases not matched to a gene: 11. CDR1 is MDHEN, CDR2 SYDVKM, per germline.

The chain joins TRBV7-6 to TRBJ2-6; weak D call: TRBD1 (8 bases). The germline V gene encodes CDR1 SGHVS and CDR2 FNYEAQ. Trimming stripped 4 bases from V and 2 bases from J, with 15 bases between. The CDR3 covers 17 residues. As DNA, the CDR3 is TGTGCCAGCAGCTCGAACAGGGGGGGTCCTGGGGCCAACGTCCTGACTTTC. This translates into CASSSNRGGPGANVLTF.

This clone was recorded once. This chain joins TRBV9 and TRBJ2-5; 15 positions match TRBD2. The CDR3 length is 18 residues. V trimming: 0 bases; J trimming: 5 bases; junction bases outside the gene matches: 8. The germline V gene has CDR1 SGDLS and CDR2 YYNGEE. CDR3 sequence reads: CASSVGGLAGGQRETQYF. CDR3 sequence (DNA): TGTGCCAGCAGCGTAGGTGGACTAGCGGGAGGGCAGCGGGAGACCCAGTACTTC.

This chain joins TRBV15 and TRBJ1-5, with TRBD1 matching over 8 bases. J lost 3 bases, V lost 6 bases, and 7 bases had no gene match. Germline V CDR1 and CDR2: LNHNV, YYDKDF (reference sequence). The length of the CDR3 is 15 residues. The CDR3 DNA follows: TGTGCCACCAGAGTCGACAGGGGTGTCAATCAGCCCCAGCATTTT. This gives the protein CATRVDRGVNQPQHF.

The chain couples TRBV7-3 to TRBJ2-7, with D possibly being TRBD2 (5 bases). The CDR3 consists of 16 residues. In germline, CDR1 is SGHTA, CDR2 FQGTGA. Trimming shortened V by 0 bases and J by 2 bases, and 14 bases separated the two germline ends. The CDR3: CASSLTGGLSPYEQYF. CDR3 DNA: TGTGCCAGCAGCTTAACCGGTGGACTCAGCCCCTACGAGCAGTACTTC. The full variable domain, completed using reference TRBV7-3 and TRBJ2-7, is GAGVSQTPSNKVTEKGKYVELRCDPISGHTALYWYRQSLGQGPEFLIYFQGTGAADDSGLPNDRFFAVRPEGSVSTLKIQRTERGDSAVYLCASSLTGGLSPYEQYFGPGTRLTVT.

The V call is TRBV4-1, the J call TRBJ1-1; D not certain. The germline V gene encodes CDR1 MGHRA and CDR2 YSYEKL. Trimming removed 3 bases from V and 0 bases from J, with 14 bases in between. CDR3 length equals 16 residues. CDR3 in amino acids: CASSQAQSLMNTEAFF. The CDR3 DNA is TGCGCCAGCAGCCAGGCTCAGTCTCTCATGAACACTGAAGCTTTCTTT.

J is TRBJ1-5 and V is TRBV2, with D unresolved. Germline CDR1 and CDR2: SNHLY and FYNNEI. This CDR3 comprises 14 residues. V lost 4 bases, J lost 9 bases, and 16 bases lay in between. CDR3: CASSALGTISPQHF. CDR3 in DNA: TGTGCCAGCAGTGCCTTGGGTACTATCTCGCCCCAGCATTTT. Looking up the rest from reference TRBV2 and TRBJ1-5 gives the full variable domain: EPEVTQTPSHQVTQMGQEVILRCVPISNHLYFYWYRQILGQKVEFLVSFYNNEISEKSEIFDDQFSVERPDGSNFTLKIRSTKLEDSAMYFCASSALGTISPQHFGDGTRLSIL.

The chain links TRBV5-1 to TRBJ1-5; D is undetermined. Germline loops: CDR1 SGHRS, CDR2 YFSETQ. V shed 4 bases and J shed 0 bases, with 5 bases lying between them. This CDR3 region has 13 residues. CDR3 amino acids: CASSVYSNQPQHF. Written as DNA, the CDR3 is TGCGCCAGCAGCGTCTATAGCAATCAGCCCCAGCATTTT.

Comment on this clone: This same CDR3 is encoded by further DNA sequences in the sample. V is TRBV7-2 and J is TRBJ2-7; tentative D call: TRBD1 (5 bases). V was clipped by 1 base and J by 2 bases, with 9 bases between them. CDR3 length: 14 amino acids. The V gene's germline CDR1 is SGHTA and CDR2 FQGNSA. CDR3 coding DNA: TGTGCCAGCAGCTTAGTGCAGGGAACCTACGAGCAGTACTTC. Protein product: CASSLVQGTYEQYF.

This rearrangement joins TRBV24-1 to TRBJ2-3; no definite D call. V shed 0 bases and J shed 1 base, with 7 bases lying between them. Germline assignment: CDR1 KGHDR and CDR2 SFDVKD. The CDR3 covers 15 residues. CDR3 sequence: CATSDLTRGTDTQYF. The CDR3 DNA reads TGTGCCACCAGTGATTTGACTCGGGGCACAGATACGCAGTATTTT.

CDR3 DNA: TGTGCCAGCAGCTTAGCAAGAGGAAACACCGGGGAGCTGTTTTTT. Translated: CASSLARGNTGELFF. The V gene is TRBV7-2, the J gene TRBJ2-2, with D unclear. This CDR3 region has 15 residues. CDR1 is SGHTA and CDR2 is FQGNSA in the germline V gene. V was cut by 0 bases and J by 2 bases, with 7 bases left in between.

This sequence joins TRBV19 and TRBJ2-7; 12 bases are a match to TRBD2. The better agreement between TRBJ2-1 and the DNA end casts doubt on the J call. The CDR3 has 15 residues. Germline-derived CDR1 and CDR2 are LNHDA and SQIVND (reference sequence). CDR3 nucleotide sequence: TGTGCCAGTAGTACCGGACTAGCGGGGAACAATGAGCAGTTCTTC. Its protein product is CASSTGLAGNNEQFF.

This chain links TRBV12-3 or TRBV12-4 with TRBJ2-2, with unresolved D. V gave up 0 bases and J gave up 5 bases, with 4 bases separating them. This CDR3 is built from 13 residues. The DNA of the CDR3 is TGTGCCAGCAGTTTAGCAGCAACCGGGGAGCTGTTTTTT. Residues: CASSLAATGELFF.

V usage is TRBV11-1 and J usage is TRBJ2-3; D may be TRBD2 (6 bases). The CDR3 sequence is 13 residues long. Germline V lookup: CDR1 SGHAT, CDR2 FQDESV (reference sequence). V lost 7 bases and J lost 0, with 8 bases in between. The CDR3 loop reads CASTAGSTDTQYF. The DNA for the CDR3 is TGTGCCAGCACCGCGGGGAGCACAGATACGCAGTATTTT.

The chain carries TRBV12-3 or TRBV12-4 and TRBJ2-7; 7 positions agree with TRBD1. The CDR3 spans 12 residues. V shed 6 bases and J 6 bases; nucleotides not matched to a gene: 5. The CDR3: CASRRDSPEQYF. The CDR3 DNA is TGTGCCAGCAGACGGGACAGCCCCGAGCAGTACTTC.

There are a few counts of this clone. This chain connects TRBV5-1 to TRBJ1-1; 8 bases fit TRBD1. The germline CDR1 and CDR2 sequences are SGHRS and YFSETQ. This CDR3 spans 14 amino acids. V shed 2 bases and J 6 bases; nucleotides not matched to a gene: 6. The CDR3 region has the DNA TGCGCCAGCAGCTTTGGCCAGGGGGCTTCTGAAGCTTTCTTT. Amino acids: CASSFGQGASEAFF.